These 9 T cell receptor beta chains share one sample of origin, sequenced in a study of shared clonotypes between healthy human individuals. Sequencing was performed with immunoSEQ multiplex PCR; in TCRdb, only in-frame clones are kept and a portion is missing. The table lists some 2.4 million clones, approximately 93% of them singletons. The sequencing sample was made of naive CD4+ T cells from PBMCs. The subset here: CD45RA+ positively selected. Receptors originate from a man between 18 and 29 years old in good health. Some clones in this sample may be carry-over from other donors' samples.

V gene TRBV6-1 combines with J gene TRBJ1-6; 7 bases agree with TRBD1. The CDR3 runs 17 residues. Unmatched junction bases numbered 9, after V lost 1 base and J lost 6 bases. The germline gives CDR1 MNHNS, CDR2 SASEGT. The DNA of the CDR3 is TGTGCCAGCAGTGAAGTTAGGGGGCTCTACGGTAATTCACCCCTCCACTTT. Amino acid sequence: CASSEVRGLYGNSPLHF.

This clone occurred a few times. The gene calls are TRBV27 and TRBJ1-2; D ambiguous. V dropped 8 bases and J dropped 7 bases, with 17 bases sitting between them. The CDR3 length is 13 residues. The germline V gene has CDR1 MNHEY and CDR2 SMNVEV (reference sequence). DNA for the CDR3: TGTGCCAGCGCCCCGGTTGGGGAAACTGGCTACACCTTC. The encoded protein is CASAPVGETGYTF.

The chain couples TRBV28 to TRBJ1-6; TRBD1 agrees at 7 bases. V gave up 9 bases and J gave up 5 bases; unmatched junction bases: 10. Germline-derived CDR1 and CDR2 are MDHEN and SYDVKM. The CDR3 contains 15 residues. The CDR3 region is CASIYRDRHNSPLHF. Written as DNA, the CDR3 is TGTGCCAGTATCTACCGGGACAGACATAATTCACCCCTCCACTTT.

Notes on this clone: In the same sample, other DNA sequences code for this CDR3. The V and J genes are TRBV28 and TRBJ2-7; D not resolved. Germline CDR1 MDHEN, CDR2 SYDVKM. Trimming took off 3 bases at V and 4 bases at J, with 4 bases between the two ends. The CDR3 extends over 11 amino acids. The CDR3 DNA follows: TGTGCCAGCAGTTTCCGTTACGAGCAGTACTTC. It yields the protein CASSFRYEQYF.

The chain couples TRBV5-1 to TRBJ1-2; the D gene is possibly TRBD1 (5 bases). The CDR3 sequence is 14 residues long. The V end lost 6 bases, the J end lost 5 bases, and 17 bases lay between the germline ends. Germline V gene lookup returns CDR1 SGHRS and CDR2 YFSETQ. CDR3 amino acids: CASTLRQGEYGYTF. CDR3 sequence (DNA): TGCGCCAGCACCCTCAGGCAGGGTGAATATGGCTACACCTTC.

This chain links TRBV7-2 with TRBJ2-5; 7 bases map to TRBD2. The CDR3 spans 14 residues. Germline lookup yields CDR1 SGHTA and CDR2 FQGNSA. V was pared by 2 bases and J by 4 bases, with 4 bases of the junction left unmatched. CDR3 in DNA: TGTGCCAGCAGCTTATGGACTAGACTAGAGACCCAGTACTTC. Translated: CASSLWTRLETQYF.

Worth noting for this clone: This specimen includes other DNA sequences encoding the same CDR3. The rearrangement links TRBV7-2 to TRBJ2-3, with unresolved D. Germline values: CDR1 SGHTA, CDR2 FQGNSA. The CDR3 runs to 15 residues. Trimming took 0 bases from V and 2 from J, leaving 9 bases between them. CDR3 amino acids: CASSLAGASTDTQYF. The CDR3 DNA reads TGTGCCAGCAGCTTAGCGGGCGCCTCCACAGATACGCAGTATTTT.

V is TRBV5-1 and J is TRBJ2-5; 9 bases fit TRBD1. CDR1 and CDR2 from the germline V gene are SGHRS and YFSETQ. Trimming at V came to 0 bases and at J to 5 bases, leaving 8 bases not matched to a gene. The CDR3 runs 16 residues. This chain's CDR3 is CASSLVVQGAGETQYF. The DNA of the CDR3 is TGCGCCAGCAGCTTGGTGGTACAGGGGGCCGGCGAGACCCAGTACTTC.

As DNA, the CDR3 is TGCGCCAGCAGTCGACAGGGTCGGGCTGGAAACACCATATATTTT. Its translation is CASSRQGRAGNTIYF. The chain recombines TRBV10-2 with TRBJ1-3; 7 bases are a match to TRBD1. This CDR3 comprises 15 residues. Germline V gives CDR1 WSHSY, CDR2 SAAADI. Germline trimming cut 5 bases from V and 2 bases from J; bases unmatched to any gene: 6.